The 17 T cell receptor beta chains listed next were all sequenced from one sample in a study of regulatory T cells in long-lasting Graves disease. Specified time point: persistent/refractory GD, antithyroid drugs over 5 years with positive TRAb. Isolated PBMC RNA provided the starting material for the TCR library. With iRepertoire HTBI primers and Arm-PCR of CDR3 regions, TCR beta libraries were built. TCRdb independently ran MiXCR on the multiplex PCR reads; one entry per CDR3 protein. Of 500,000 to 800,000 distinct CDR3 sequences listed, approximately 31% were seen once; the top ten hold roughly 40%. This sample comprised peripheral blood mononuclear cells (PBMCs), obtained when the disease was refractory, from a patient treated with antithyroid drugs. The source of these receptors is a female donor with Graves disease.

In this sample, this clonotype turned up many times. This chain's CDR3 is CASTTTVGPYGYTF. CDR3 nucleotides: TGTGCCAGCACCACGACCGTAGGACCCTATGGCTACACCTTC. J is TRBJ1-2 and V is TRBV28, with unresolved D. CDR1 is MDHEN and CDR2 is SYDVKM in the germline V gene. CDR3 length: 14 residues. Deletions cut 7 bases from V and 4 bases from J, with 16 bases between.

A few counts support this clonotype. The chain combines TRBV13 with TRBJ2-5; D uncertain. V was trimmed by 1 base and J by 4 bases, leaving 7 bases between them. The germline CDR1 and CDR2 sequences are PRHDT and FYEKMQ (reference sequence). The CDR3 is made up of 13 amino acids. This CDR3 reads CASSLVPSETQYF. The CDR3, as DNA: TGTGCCAGCAGCTTAGTTCCCTCAGAGACCCAGTACTTC.

This clonotype appeared many times. The chain links TRBV12-3 or TRBV12-4 to TRBJ1-1; the D is unclear. V shed 3 bases and J shed 1 base, with 6 bases lying between them. The CDR3 has 13 amino acids. In DNA, the CDR3 is TGTGCCAGCAGTTTCAGAGGGAACACTGAAGCTTTCTTT. Translated: CASSFRGNTEAFF.

V usage is TRBV7-9 and J usage is TRBJ2-3, with TRBD2 identical over 7 bases. CDR1 is SEHNR and CDR2 is FQNEAQ in the germline V gene (reference sequence). V was pared by 3 bases and J by 5 bases, with 5 bases of the junction left unmatched. CDR3 length: 14 amino acids. The CDR3 loop reads CASSFGLGVDTQYF. The CDR3 DNA sequence: TGTGCCAGCAGCTTTGGACTAGGGGTAGATACGCAGTATTTT.

The J gene is TRBJ2-5, the V gene TRBV7-2, with 10 bases matching TRBD2. This CDR3 comprises 17 residues. Per the germline V gene, CDR1 is SGHTA and CDR2 is FQGNSA. The V segment lost 2 bases and the J segment 5 bases; nucleotides outside the gene matches: 11. Here the CDR3 DNA reads TGTGCCAGCAGCTTAAGACTAGCGGGCGCTGATGAGGAGACCCAGTACTTC. This sequence encodes CASSLRLAGADEETQYF.

V usage is TRBV18 and J usage is TRBJ2-7; 8 nucleotides match TRBD2. CDR1 and CDR2 from the germline V gene are KGHSH and LQKENI. This CDR3 comprises 14 residues. Trimming cost V 4 bases and J 3 bases; bases outside gene matches: 5. The CDR3 nucleotides are TGTGCCAGCTCACTTAGCGGGGCTGACTACGAGCAGTACTTC. As protein: CASSLSGADYEQYF. Supplemented by reference TRBV18 and TRBJ2-7, the full variable domain reads NAGVMQNPRHLVRRRGQEARLRCSPMKGHSHVYWYRQLPEEGLKFMVYLQKENIIDESGMPKERFSAEFPKEGPSILRIQQVVRGDSAAYFCASSLSGADYEQYFGPGTRLTVT.

The gene calls are TRBV27 and TRBJ2-7; D is perhaps TRBD2 (6 bases). V gave up 8 bases and J gave up 3 bases, with 17 bases separating them. Germline assignment: CDR1 MNHEY and CDR2 SMNVEV (reference sequence). The CDR3 contains 14 residues. The CDR3 loop is CASARLGESYEQYF. The CDR3 DNA sequence: TGTGCCAGCGCCCGACTAGGAGAAAGCTACGAGCAGTACTTC.

The chain employs TRBV12-3 or TRBV12-4 and TRBJ2-7; tentatively, D is TRBD2 (5 bases). The CDR3 has 13 residues. V lost 5 bases and J 3 bases, leaving 11 bases between the germline ends. The CDR3 DNA follows: TGTGCCAGCAGTCCGGACGGGATCTACGAGCAGTACTTC. Encoded protein: CASSPDGIYEQYF.

This clonotype was found a few times. CDR3 amino acids: CASRTADYTGELFF. The CDR3 region has the DNA TGTGCCAGCAGGACAGCGGATTACACCGGGGAGCTGTTTTTT. This rearrangement joins TRBV12-3 or TRBV12-4 to TRBJ2-2, with D possibly being TRBD1 or TRBD2 (5 bases each). V lost 6 bases and J 3 bases, leaving 11 bases between the germline ends. The CDR3 consists of 14 residues.

This clonotype was seen only a few times. The chain combines TRBV6-1 with TRBJ1-6; D is possibly TRBD1 (6 bases). Germline CDR1 and CDR2: MNHNS and SASEGT. V lost 5 bases, J lost 10 bases, and 18 bases lay in between. The CDR3 loop spans 15 amino acids. CDR3 sequence (DNA): TGTGCCAGCAGTAATCGACAGGTGATAGGATCACCCCTCCACTTT. Translation gives CASSNRQVIGSPLHF.

Ten or more counts support this clonotype. The gene calls are TRBV27 and TRBJ1-2; 7 bases line up with TRBD1. This CDR3 is 14 amino acids long. CDR1 is MNHEY, CDR2 SMNVEV, per germline (reference sequence). V trimming: 5 bases; J trimming: 7 bases; junction bases outside the gene matches: 10. CDR3 in amino acids: CASSPTTGQGGYTF. The CDR3 DNA reads as TGTGCCAGCAGTCCAACGACAGGGCAAGGTGGCTACACCTTC.

To note about this clonotype: Given a much more abundant clone one base away, this may be a read error. The chain uses TRBV3-1 and TRBJ1-5; D perhaps matches TRBD1 (5 bases). This CDR3 is 13 amino acids long. CDR1 LGHDT and CDR2 YNNKEL come from the germline V gene (reference sequence). Trimming shortened V by 3 bases and J by 4 bases, and 7 bases separated the two germline ends. CDR3 nucleotide sequence: TGTGCCAGCAGCCACGGGGGGAATCAGCCCCAGCATTTT. It codes for CASSHGGNQPQHF.

This clonotype has more than one count but fewer than ten. The chain has TRBV29-1 and TRBJ1-1; perhaps TRBD1 as D (6 bases). The CDR3 runs 11 residues. V lost 5 bases and J lost 4, with 8 bases in between. In germline, CDR1 is SQVTM, CDR2 ANQGSEA. The CDR3 loop reads CSVRQVTEAFF. In nucleotides, the CDR3 is TGCAGCGTTAGACAGGTCACTGAAGCTTTCTTT.

The chain uses TRBV6-1 and TRBJ2-2; no firm D call. Looked up from germline, CDR1 is MNHNS and CDR2 is SASEGT. This CDR3 contains 14 residues. Trimming left V 8 bases short and J 0 bases short, with 10 bases between. For the CDR3, the DNA is TGTGCCAGCTTGCTACAACCGAACACCGGGGAGCTGTTTTTT. This translates into CASLLQPNTGELFF.

The chain carries TRBV6-1 and TRBJ1-6; a possible D gene is TRBD1 (6 bases). The V end lost 4 bases, the J end lost 5 bases, and 21 bases lay between the germline ends. Per germline, CDR1 MNHNS and CDR2 SASEGT. The CDR3 consists of 18 residues. CDR3 protein: CASSGLLRGSGNNSPLHF. The CDR3 DNA reads as TGTGCCAGCAGTGGTCTTCTCAGGGGAAGTGGGAATAATTCACCCCTCCACTTT.

V is TRBV19 and J is TRBJ2-6; 9 bases fit TRBD1. J gave up 2 bases and V 6 bases, and 8 bases lay outside the gene matches. CDR1 and CDR2 (germline): LNHDA, SQIVND (reference sequence). There are 17 residues in the CDR3. CDR3 nucleotide sequence: TGTGCCAGTAGACCGGTTGGACAGGGGACTGGGGCCAACGTCCTGACTTTC. Protein: CASRPVGQGTGANVLTF.

V is TRBV5-1 and J is TRBJ2-7; TRBD1 aligns across 9 bases. The CDR3 has 14 residues. Losses at the gene ends were 3 bases for V and 3 bases for J; bases not matched to a gene: 4. From germline, CDR1 is SGHRS and CDR2 YFSETQ. The DNA for the CDR3 is TGCGCCAGCAGCTCGGGACAGGGAATCTACGAGCAGTACTTC. As protein: CASSSGQGIYEQYF. Supplemented by reference TRBV5-1 and TRBJ2-7, the full variable domain reads KAGVTQTPRYLIKTRGQQVTLSCSPISGHRSVSWYQQTPGQGLQFLFEYFSETQRNKGNFPGRFSGRQFSNSRSEMNVSTLELGDSALYLCASSSGQGIYEQYFGPGTRLTVT.